This entry lists 28 T cell receptor beta chains sequenced from one sample in a study of control samples from healthy donors and cancer patients (dated by TCRdb to 2019 to 2021). Receptor amplification or capture employed the immunoSEQ multiplex PCR assay. The clones in this table, taken by TCRdb from immuneACCESS, are in-frame only. Not every clone is retained; where verified, under half of the shortfall comes from an unresolved V gene, and the cause of the rest is unknown. The sample profile shows fewer than 95,000 clones; roughly 80% of them were found once. The top ten clonotypes cover 15% to 20% of the sample. Input material: blood. These receptors were collected from a young man in good health.

The genes are TRBV6-2 or TRBV6-3 and TRBJ2-7; D call uncertain. This CDR3 is 16 amino acids long. Germline V gives CDR1 MNHEY, CDR2 SVGEGT. Deletions cut 5 bases from V and 0 bases from J, with 17 bases between. The DNA of the CDR3 is TGTGCCAGCAGTACCTTTGATGGGGTGAACTCCTACGAGCAGTACTTC. Translated, it gives CASSTFDGVNSYEQYF.

This clone was found once. The chain combines TRBV6-1 with TRBJ1-1; tentative D call: TRBD1 (5 bases). Looked up from germline, CDR1 is MNHNS and CDR2 is SASEGT. The CDR3 runs 13 residues. The germline V and J ends were trimmed by 1 base and 11 bases, with 14 bases remaining between them. The DNA for the CDR3 is TGTGCCAGCAGTGAAGAGGAGGGGAGGGTCGCTTTCTTT. It is translated as CASSEEEGRVAFF.

V usage is TRBV11-2 and J usage is TRBJ1-2, with 9 positions matching TRBD1. The CDR3 is 13 residues long. V dropped 5 bases and J dropped 6; count of bases not matched to a gene: 4. Germline loops: CDR1 SGHAT, CDR2 FQNNGV. CDR3 loop: CASSVGQGDGYTF. In DNA form, the CDR3 reads TGTGCCAGCAGCGTGGGACAGGGTGATGGCTACACCTTC.

The chain uses TRBV19 and TRBJ2-1, with TRBD1 matching 9 bases. Germline assignment: CDR1 LNHDA and CDR2 SQIVND (reference sequence). The CDR3 contains 15 residues. V gave up 10 bases and J gave up 9 bases; unmatched junction bases: 16. The CDR3 region has the DNA TGTGCCACTAGCAAAACCGGGACAGGGACCATTGAGCAGTTCTTC. Protein sequence: CATSKTGTGTIEQFF.

This chain uses TRBV29-1 with TRBJ1-5; D gene uncertain. The CDR3 has 13 residues. Germline V gene data show CDR1 as SQVTM and CDR2 as ANQGSEA. Trimming removed 6 bases at V and 10 bases at J, with 19 bases between. The CDR3 is CSVGGISGAPQHF. The CDR3 DNA reads TGCAGCGTGGGAGGGATAAGTGGAGCCCCCCAGCATTTT.

The chain links TRBV28 to TRBJ1-2; D gene ambiguous. Germline CDR1 and CDR2: MDHEN and SYDVKM. The CDR3 has 13 amino acids. V gave up 2 bases and J gave up 2 bases, with 6 bases separating them. CDR3 sequence reads: CASSLRKNYGYTF. The CDR3 nucleotides read TGTGCCAGCAGTTTAAGGAAAAACTATGGCTACACCTTC.

The chain employs TRBV5-5 and TRBJ1-5; D is uncertain. CDR3 length equals 13 residues. The V and J ends lost 2 bases and 4 bases respectively, with 7 bases between them. Germline CDR1 SGHKS, CDR2 YYEKEE (reference sequence). The CDR3 spells CASSFEGNQPQHF. As DNA, the CDR3 is TGTGCCAGCAGCTTCGAAGGAAATCAGCCCCAGCATTTT.

This chain joins TRBV7-9 and TRBJ2-2, with D possibly matching TRBD1 (6 bases). The CDR3 has 16 amino acids. Between the trimmed V and J ends, which lost 0 bases and 5 bases, there was a span of 13 bases. The germline gives CDR1 SEHNR, CDR2 FQNEAQ (reference sequence). The CDR3 sequence: CASSLARAGETGELFF. The CDR3 nucleotides are TGTGCCAGCAGCTTAGCGCGGGCAGGGGAAACCGGGGAGCTGTTTTTT.

As concerns this clone: A much bigger clone sits one base away, suggesting this may be a read error. Additional DNA sequences in this sample encode the identical CDR3. The chain's CDR3 is CASSYANTEAFF. The CDR3 DNA follows: TGTGCCAGCAGTTACGCTAACACTGAAGCTTTCTTT. The chain couples TRBV6-5 to TRBJ1-1; D remains unclear. Trimming stripped 2 bases from V and 2 bases from J, with 3 bases between. CDR3 length: 12 residues. CDR1 and CDR2 (germline): MNHEY, SVGAGI.

The V gene is TRBV21-1, the J gene TRBJ2-1. TRBV21-1 is listed as a pseudogene. CDR3 size: 14 residues. CDR3 nucleotides: TGTGCCAGCAGCAAAGGGAAAGGTGGGAATGAGCAGTTCTTC. Its translation: CASSKGKGGNEQFF.

J is TRBJ1-6 and V is TRBV5-1, with D perhaps TRBD1 (5 bases). From germline, CDR1 is SGHRS and CDR2 YFSETQ. This CDR3 has 14 residues. Trimming cost V 7 bases and J 10 bases, with 18 bases left between them. In nucleotides, the CDR3 is TGCGCCAGCTCCCTCGGGACCGGGCTATCACCCCTCCACTTT. It specifies CASSLGTGLSPLHF. Full variable domain (rest looked up from reference TRBV5-1 and TRBJ1-6): KAGVTQTPRYLIKTRGQQVTLSCSPISGHRSVSWYQQTPGQGLQFLFEYFSETQRNKGNFPGRFSGRQFSNSRSEMNVSTLELGDSALYLCASSLGTGLSPLHFGNGTRLTVT.

The CDR3 spells CASSPNRGGEQFF. CDR3 DNA sequence: TGTGCCAGCAGCCCCAACAGGGGCGGTGAGCAGTTCTTC. This chain uses TRBV11-2 with TRBJ2-1; 7 positions match TRBD1. The germline CDR1 and CDR2 sequences are SGHAT and FQNNGV. After removal of 5 bases from V and 9 bases from J, the junction contained 7 bases not matched to a gene. CDR3 length: 13 amino acids.

This clone was picked up a small number of times. This chain uses TRBV5-6 with TRBJ1-1; tentatively, D is TRBD1 (6 bases). Trimming left V 5 bases short and J 1 base short, with 21 bases between. CDR1 SGHDT and CDR2 YYEEEE come from the germline V gene. The CDR3 is 17 residues long. For the CDR3, the DNA is TGTGCCAGCAGTGGGGACCACAGGGATCGGAGGAACACTGAAGCTTTCTTT. Encoded protein: CASSGDHRDRRNTEAFF.

The V call is TRBV4-2, the J call TRBJ1-2; the D is unclear. The CDR3 runs to 13 residues. The germline gives CDR1 LGHNA, CDR2 YNFKEQ. The V end lost 0 bases, the J end lost 4 bases, and 6 bases lay between the germline ends. CDR3 protein: CASSQESSYGYTF. CDR3 nucleotides: TGTGCCAGCAGCCAAGAAAGTTCCTATGGCTACACCTTC.

The V gene is TRBV5-8, the J gene TRBJ2-1; 8 nucleotides align to TRBD1. Looked up from germline, CDR1 is SGHTS and CDR2 is YDEGEE. The CDR3 is 12 residues long. V was clipped by 9 bases and J by 3 bases; unmatched bases: 2. DNA for the CDR3: TGTGCCACAGGGGGCGGCTACAATGAGCAGTTCTTC. Encoded protein: CATGGGYNEQFF.

The V gene is TRBV5-1, the J gene TRBJ2-2; 7 positions match TRBD1. V dropped 4 bases and J dropped 7; count of bases not matched to a gene: 10. The CDR3 length is 15 residues. Per the germline V gene, CDR1 is SGHRS and CDR2 is YFSETQ. This CDR3 reads CASSVRQGSGGELFF. CDR3 DNA: TGCGCCAGCAGCGTTAGACAGGGTAGTGGCGGGGAGCTGTTTTTT.

The rearrangement joins TRBV6-5 to TRBJ2-1; 9 nucleotides line up with TRBD1. Trimming at V came to 10 bases and at J to 2 bases, leaving 9 bases not matched to a gene. This CDR3 contains 15 residues. Per germline, CDR1 MNHEY and CDR2 SVGAGI. The CDR3 loop reads CAIEPGTGTYNEQFF. CDR3 in DNA: TGTGCCATCGAGCCCGGGACAGGGACCTACAATGAGCAGTTCTTC.

This clone was seen only once. The rearrangement links TRBV5-6 to TRBJ1-2; 7 bases are shared with TRBD1. The J segment lost 4 bases and the V segment lost 3 bases, leaving 3 bases of the junction unmatched. Per germline, CDR1 SGHDT and CDR2 YYEEEE. The CDR3 spans 13 residues. The chain's CDR3 is CASSSDRVYGYTF. In nucleotides, the CDR3 is TGTGCCAGCAGCTCCGACAGGGTCTATGGCTACACCTTC.

The CDR3 nucleotides are TGTGCCAGCAGCCAAGATTTCGGGGACAGAAAAAAGCATGGCTACACCTTC. Its translation is CASSQDFGDRKKHGYTF. The V gene is TRBV3-1 (or the pseudogene TRBV3-2), the J gene TRBJ1-2; 7 bases line up with TRBD1. The CDR3 has 17 residues. Trimming removed 0 bases from V and 6 bases from J; junction bases left unmatched: 13. The germline CDR1 and CDR2 sequences are LGHDT and YNNKEL (reference sequence).

The V and J genes are TRBV6-5 and TRBJ2-1; D unresolved. The CDR3 runs to 14 residues. The V gene's germline CDR1 is MNHEY and CDR2 SVGAGI. V was clipped by 9 bases and J by 4 bases, with 16 bases between them. CDR3 in amino acids: CASRAAGGYNEQFF. CDR3 nucleotides: TGTGCCAGTAGGGCCGCAGGCGGTTACAATGAGCAGTTCTTC.

This chain connects TRBV5-1 to TRBJ1-4; TRBD1 might be the D (5 bases). Germline loops: CDR1 SGHRS, CDR2 YFSETQ. V was shortened by 2 bases and J by 8 bases, with 10 bases between the two germline ends. CDR3 length: 13 amino acids. The CDR3: CASSFVGGEKLFF. CDR3 nucleotides: TGCGCCAGCAGCTTCGTGGGGGGAGAAAAACTGTTTTTT.

Details on this clone: Other nucleotide sequences from this sample produce the same CDR3. The chain combines TRBV19 with TRBJ2-7; 7 bases map to TRBD1. Germline CDR1 and CDR2: LNHDA and SQIVND (reference sequence). CDR3 length: 15 amino acids. V lost 6 bases to trimming and J lost 2 bases; unmatched junction nucleotides: 10. The CDR3 DNA reads as TGTGCCAGTAGCACCCGACAGGGTGGGACCTACGAGCAGTACTTC. This codes for CASSTRQGGTYEQYF.

V usage is TRBV6-6 and J usage is TRBJ2-5; 9 bases agree with TRBD1. Per the germline V gene, CDR1 is MNHNY and CDR2 is SVGAGI (reference sequence). CDR3 size: 16 residues. V lost 0 bases and J lost 5; bases outside the gene matches: 7. CDR3 DNA sequence: TGTGCCAGCAGTTACTCGGCCCGGACAGGGGAGGAGACCCAGTACTTC. This encodes CASSYSARTGEETQYF.

Note on this clone: This specimen includes other DNA sequences encoding the same CDR3. V usage is TRBV24-1 and J usage is TRBJ1-2, with D hard to call. Germline CDR1 and CDR2: KGHDR and SFDVKD. V lost 4 bases, J lost 2 bases, and 4 bases lay in between. The CDR3 consists of 12 residues. Here the CDR3 DNA reads TGTGCCACCAGTGACACCAACTATGGCTACACCTTC. It is translated as CATSDTNYGYTF.

The V gene is TRBV30, the J gene TRBJ1-3, with D unresolved. From germline, CDR1 is GTSNPN and CDR2 SVGIG (reference sequence). Trimming removed 0 bases from V and 0 bases from J, with 6 bases in between. The CDR3 has 14 residues. The CDR3 coding sequence is TGTGCCTGGAGTGTAGAAATCTCTGGAAACACCATATATTTT. Translation gives CAWSVEISGNTIYF.

J is TRBJ1-2 and V is TRBV6-5; 9 nucleotides align to TRBD1. Trimming took 2 bases from V and 8 from J; bases not matched to a gene: 9. The CDR3 totals 15 residues. In germline, CDR1 is MNHEY, CDR2 SVGAGI. The CDR3 protein is CASSYAEQGARGYTF. In nucleotides, the CDR3 is TGTGCCAGCAGTTACGCAGAACAGGGGGCTCGGGGCTACACCTTC.

The chain joins TRBV3-1 (or the pseudogene TRBV3-2) to TRBJ2-1; 9 bases agree with TRBD2. Germline CDR1 is LGHDT and CDR2 is YNNKEL (reference sequence). The CDR3 consists of 16 residues. V shed 2 bases and J 3 bases; nucleotides not matched to a gene: 5. The CDR3 here is CASSQLGGGDYNEQFF. For the CDR3, the DNA is TGTGCCAGCAGCCAATTGGGCGGGGGGGACTACAATGAGCAGTTCTTC.

V gene TRBV4-2 combines with J gene TRBJ1-2; D gene ambiguous. The CDR3 loop spans 13 amino acids. With 3 bases removed from V and 6 bases from J, the gap between germline ends came to 11 bases. In germline, CDR1 is LGHNA, CDR2 YNFKEQ. The CDR3 nucleotides read TGTGCCAGCAGCCATCAAGGTCTTGATGGCTACACCTTC. This sequence encodes CASSHQGLDGYTF.